This TCR beta chain was captured by sequencing in a study of control samples from healthy donors and cancer patients. Profiling relied on immunoSEQ multiplex PCR, and the TCRdb table lists in-frame clones only, not all of them. Counted here are 190,000 or so clones, approximately 92% occurring once; the ten biggest clones make up roughly 1.5%. CDR1 and CDR2 (germline): MNHNS, SASEGT. Trimming took 0 bases from V and 3 from J; bases not matched to a gene: 11. This CDR3 has 19 residues. This clone was detected only once. The sequenced material came from blood. The V and J genes are TRBV6-1 and TRBJ1-5, with TRBD1 matching 10 bases. The receptor's source is a man aged 18-30 years in good health. The CDR3 sequence: CASSEALAGGQGFNQPQHF. For the CDR3, the DNA is TGTGCCAGCAGTGAAGCTCTCGCCGGGGGACAGGGGTTCAATCAGCCCCAGCATTTT.